This T cell receptor beta chain came from a study of CD8 T cells in ankylosing spondylitis. General study points: Certain motif variants had earlier appeared in reactive arthritis synovial fluid and blood. Reportedly, significant enrichment of disease-linked clones occurred in matched ankylosing spondylitis synovial fluid. Blood of patients with ankylosing spondylitis appeared to be characterized by a TCR beta motif of several highly homologous variants.

TCRdb re-analysed the 5' RACE reads in MiXCR, keeping a single row per CDR3 protein. The sample contains about 220,000 distinct CDR3 sequences, roughly 24% of which appear only once. In the case of this clonotype: Its antigen remains unidentified. With a much larger clone just one base away, this may be a read error.

The germline CDR1 and CDR2 sequences are DFQATT and SNEGSKA (reference sequence). This CDR3 spans 11 amino acids. V was cut by 3 bases and J by 5 bases, with 7 bases left in between. This receptor was taken from a male donor with ankylosing spondylitis or in good health (not recorded which). J is TRBJ1-1 and V is TRBV20-1; D remains ambiguous. Sequencing was carried out using blood, either unsorted or a sorted T cell fraction (not recorded which). The CDR3 loop reads CSASPGTEAFF. CDR3 DNA: TGCAGTGCTAGCCCCGGGACTGAAGCTTTCTTT.